This record looks at one TCR beta chain sequence and its context. The data belong to a study of blood T cell repertoires in COVID-19. Profiling relied on immunoSEQ multiplex PCR, and the TCRdb table lists in-frame clones only, not all of them. The sample records roughly 170,000 clones, less than 90% being singletons. V was clipped by 6 bases and J by 0 bases, with 27 bases between them. Per germline, CDR1 LNHDA and CDR2 SQIVND (reference sequence). This CDR3 spans 21 amino acids. Input material: peripheral blood. The gene calls are TRBV19 and TRBJ1-6; weak D call: TRBD1 (6 bases). This TCR was sampled from a man between 65 and 80 years old with active or convalescent COVID-19. The CDR3 DNA reads TGTGCCAGTAGACCGACAGGAGCCCAACTCGGCGTAAGCTCCTATAATTCACCCCTCCACTTT. As protein: CASRPTGAQLGVSSYNSPLHF.